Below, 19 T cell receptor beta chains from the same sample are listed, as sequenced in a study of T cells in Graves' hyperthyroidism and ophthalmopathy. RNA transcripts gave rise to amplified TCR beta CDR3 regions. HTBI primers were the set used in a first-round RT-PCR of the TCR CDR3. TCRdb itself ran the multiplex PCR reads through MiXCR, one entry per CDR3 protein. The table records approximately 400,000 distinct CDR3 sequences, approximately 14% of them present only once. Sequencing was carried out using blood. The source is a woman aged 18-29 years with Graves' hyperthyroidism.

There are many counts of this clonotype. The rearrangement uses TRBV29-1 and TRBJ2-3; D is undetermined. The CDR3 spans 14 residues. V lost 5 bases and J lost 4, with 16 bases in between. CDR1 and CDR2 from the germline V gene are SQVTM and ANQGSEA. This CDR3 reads CSVNVYGSSDTQYF. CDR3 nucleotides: TGCAGCGTTAACGTGTACGGATCTTCAGATACGCAGTATTTT.

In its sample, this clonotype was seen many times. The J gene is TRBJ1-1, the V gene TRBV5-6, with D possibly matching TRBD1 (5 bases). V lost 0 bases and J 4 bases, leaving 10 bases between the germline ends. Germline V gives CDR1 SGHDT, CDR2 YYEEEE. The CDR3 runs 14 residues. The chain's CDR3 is CASSLVGVATEAFF. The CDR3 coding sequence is TGTGCCAGCAGCTTGGTAGGGGTCGCCACTGAAGCTTTCTTT.

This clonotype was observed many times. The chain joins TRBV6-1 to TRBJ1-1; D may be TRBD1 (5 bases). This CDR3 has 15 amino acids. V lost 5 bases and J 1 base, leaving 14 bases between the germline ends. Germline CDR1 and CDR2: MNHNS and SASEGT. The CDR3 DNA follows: TGTGCCAGCAGTCTCCCCGCCGGGGGGAACACTGAAGCTTTCTTT. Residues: CASSLPAGGNTEAFF.

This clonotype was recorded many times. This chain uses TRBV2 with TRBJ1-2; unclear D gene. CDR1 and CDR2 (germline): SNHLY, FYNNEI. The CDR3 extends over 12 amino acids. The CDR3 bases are TGTGCTCGGGCCATATCCAACTATGGCTACACCTTC. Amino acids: CARAISNYGYTF. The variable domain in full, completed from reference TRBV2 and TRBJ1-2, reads EPEVTQTPSHQVTQMGQEVILRCVPISNHLYFYWYRQILGQKVEFLVSFYNNEISEKSEIFDDQFSVERPDGSNFTLKIRSTKLEDSAMYFCARAISNYGYTFGSGTRLTVV.

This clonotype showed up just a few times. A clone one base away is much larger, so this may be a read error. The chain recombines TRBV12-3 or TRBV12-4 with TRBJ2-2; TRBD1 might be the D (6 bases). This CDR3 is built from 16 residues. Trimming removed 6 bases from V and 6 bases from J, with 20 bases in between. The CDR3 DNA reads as TGTGCCAGCAGGCGACGGGAACAGGGTAGTTCCGGGGAGCTGTTTTTT. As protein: CASRRREQGSSGELFF.

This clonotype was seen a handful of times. The CDR3 DNA is TGTGCCAGCTCAAACAGGGAACAAGAGACCCAGTACTTC. Amino acids: CASSNREQETQYF. V is TRBV18 and J is TRBJ2-5; weak D call: TRBD1 (6 bases). Per germline, CDR1 KGHSH and CDR2 LQKENI. The CDR3 contains 13 residues. The germline V and J ends were trimmed by 5 bases and 2 bases, with 9 bases remaining between them.

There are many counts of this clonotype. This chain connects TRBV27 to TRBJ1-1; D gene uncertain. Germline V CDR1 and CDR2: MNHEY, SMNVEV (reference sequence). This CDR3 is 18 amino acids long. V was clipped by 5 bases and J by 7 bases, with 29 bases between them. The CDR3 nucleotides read TGTGCCAGCAGTGACACCCTATTCACACGAAACAGAAAAATTGAAGCTTTCTTT. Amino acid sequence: CASSDTLFTRNRKIEAFF.

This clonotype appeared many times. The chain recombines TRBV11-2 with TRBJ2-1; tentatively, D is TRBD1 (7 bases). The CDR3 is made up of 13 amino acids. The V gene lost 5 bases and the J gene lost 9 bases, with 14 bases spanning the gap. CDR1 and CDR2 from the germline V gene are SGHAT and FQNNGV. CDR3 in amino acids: CASSAGQLLEQFF. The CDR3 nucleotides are TGTGCCAGCAGCGCGGGACAGTTGCTTGAGCAGTTCTTC.

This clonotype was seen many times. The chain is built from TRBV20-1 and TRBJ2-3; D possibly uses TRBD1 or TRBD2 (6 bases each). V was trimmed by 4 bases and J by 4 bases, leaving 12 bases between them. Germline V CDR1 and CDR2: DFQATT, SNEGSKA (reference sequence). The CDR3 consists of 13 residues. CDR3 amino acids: CSAIDGGADTQYF. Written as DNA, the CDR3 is TGCAGTGCTATTGACGGGGGCGCAGATACGCAGTATTTT.

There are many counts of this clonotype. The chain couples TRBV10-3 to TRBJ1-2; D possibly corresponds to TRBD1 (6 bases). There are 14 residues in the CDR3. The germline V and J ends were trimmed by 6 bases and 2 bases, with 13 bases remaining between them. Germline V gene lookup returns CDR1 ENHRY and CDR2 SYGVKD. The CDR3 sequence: CAISRDTVNYGYTF. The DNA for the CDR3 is TGTGCCATCAGCCGGGACACCGTGAACTATGGCTACACCTTC.

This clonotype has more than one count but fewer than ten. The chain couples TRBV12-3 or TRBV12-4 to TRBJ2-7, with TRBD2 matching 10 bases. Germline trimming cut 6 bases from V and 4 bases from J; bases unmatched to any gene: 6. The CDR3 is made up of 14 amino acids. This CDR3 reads CASRIAGGTYEQYF. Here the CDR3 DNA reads TGTGCCAGCAGAATAGCGGGGGGAACTTACGAGCAGTACTTC.

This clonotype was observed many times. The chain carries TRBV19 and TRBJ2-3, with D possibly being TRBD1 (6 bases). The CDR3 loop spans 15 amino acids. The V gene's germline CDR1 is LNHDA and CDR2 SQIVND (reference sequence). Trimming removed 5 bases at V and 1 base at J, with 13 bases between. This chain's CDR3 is CASSFRDTRTDTQYF. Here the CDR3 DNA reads TGTGCCAGTAGTTTCCGGGACACCCGCACAGATACGCAGTATTTT.

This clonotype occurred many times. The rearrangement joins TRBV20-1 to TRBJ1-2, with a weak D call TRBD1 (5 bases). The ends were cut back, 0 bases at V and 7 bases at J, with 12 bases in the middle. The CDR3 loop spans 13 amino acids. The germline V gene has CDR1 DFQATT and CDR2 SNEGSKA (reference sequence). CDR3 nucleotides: TGCAGTGCTAGAGACATCTGGGGCTCTGGCTACACCTTC. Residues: CSARDIWGSGYTF.

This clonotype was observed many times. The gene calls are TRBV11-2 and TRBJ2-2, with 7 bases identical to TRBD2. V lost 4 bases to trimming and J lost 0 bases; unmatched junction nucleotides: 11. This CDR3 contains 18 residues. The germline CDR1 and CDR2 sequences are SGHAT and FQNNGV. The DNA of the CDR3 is TGTGCCAGCAGCTCCTACCCTTTAGCGGGCGCGAACACCGGGGAGCTGTTTTTT. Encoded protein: CASSSYPLAGANTGELFF.

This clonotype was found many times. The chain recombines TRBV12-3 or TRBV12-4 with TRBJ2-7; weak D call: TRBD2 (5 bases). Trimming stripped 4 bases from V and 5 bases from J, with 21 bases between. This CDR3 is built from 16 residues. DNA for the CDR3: TGTGCCAGCAGTTCGGTTTTGGCGGGTCTGCTCCACGAGCAGTACTTC. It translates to CASSSVLAGLLHEQYF.

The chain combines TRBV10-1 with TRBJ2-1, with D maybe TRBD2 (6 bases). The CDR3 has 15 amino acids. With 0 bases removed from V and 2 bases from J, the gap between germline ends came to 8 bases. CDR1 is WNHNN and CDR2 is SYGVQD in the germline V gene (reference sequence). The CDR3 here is CASSESRGAYNEQFF. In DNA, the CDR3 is TGCGCCAGCAGTGAGTCTCGCGGGGCCTACAATGAGCAGTTCTTC.

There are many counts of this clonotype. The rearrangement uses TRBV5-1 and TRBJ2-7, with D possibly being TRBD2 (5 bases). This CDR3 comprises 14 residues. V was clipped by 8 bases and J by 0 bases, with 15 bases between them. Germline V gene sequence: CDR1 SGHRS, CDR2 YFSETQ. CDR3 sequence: CASGPSGISYEQYF. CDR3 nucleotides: TGCGCCAGTGGGCCAAGCGGTATCTCCTACGAGCAGTACTTC.

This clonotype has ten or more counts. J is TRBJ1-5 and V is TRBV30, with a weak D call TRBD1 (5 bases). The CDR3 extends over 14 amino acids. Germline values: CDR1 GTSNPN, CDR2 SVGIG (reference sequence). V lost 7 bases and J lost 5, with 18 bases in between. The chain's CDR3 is CALTAFHSDQPQHF. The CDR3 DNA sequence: TGTGCCTTGACAGCATTCCATTCAGATCAGCCCCAGCATTTT.

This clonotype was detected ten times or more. The CDR3 bases are TGTGCCAGCACCTCGAATCATGAAGCCTACGAGCAGTACTTC. This sequence encodes CASTSNHEAYEQYF. The V and J genes are TRBV5-6 and TRBJ2-7, with D hard to call. The CDR3 spans 14 residues. The germline gives CDR1 SGHDT, CDR2 YYEEEE. V lost 6 bases, J lost 2 bases, and 15 bases lay in between.